One T cell receptor (beta chain) is described in this entry. The data were produced by immunoSEQ multiplex PCR, yet TCRdb's version contains in-frame clones alone and is incomplete. The sample records around 30,000 clones, under 90% being singletons. The CDR3 runs 18 residues. Looked up from germline, CDR1 is SGHTA and CDR2 is FQGNSA. V lost 2 bases and J 2 bases, leaving 22 bases between the germline ends. These data originate in a study of sequential checkpoint blockade in melanoma. Study-wide context: First-line arms were nivolumab then ipilimumab, or the reverse, randomized 1:1.

Treatment reported: randomized to nivolumab then ipilimumab (arm A) or the reverse (arm B). From thawed PBMCs, live CD3+CD8+ cells negative for CD19 and CD56 were sorted. The chain is built from TRBV7-2 and TRBJ2-7, with D tentatively TRBD2 (5 bases). The sequencing used CD8+ T cells sorted from blood (inferred from file names), collected from a patient given nivolumab and ipilimumab in sequence. This clonotype was obtained from a human donor with melanoma. The CDR3 loop reads CASSLFFPRSGSAYEQYF. The CDR3 nucleotides are TGTGCCAGCAGCTTATTTTTCCCCAGGAGCGGAAGTGCCTACGAGCAGTACTTC. Full variable domain (outside the CDR3, taken from reference TRBV7-2 and TRBJ2-7): GAGVSQSPSNKVTEKGKDVELRCDPISGHTALYWYRQSLGQGLEFLIYFQGNSAPDKSGLPSDRFSAERTGGSVSTLTIQRTQQEDSAVYLCASSLFFPRSGSAYEQYFGPGTRLTVT.